These 17 T cell receptor beta chains came from one sample sequenced in a study of control samples from healthy donors and cancer patients. TCRdb's copy holds only in-frame clones and misses some; the assay was immunoSEQ multiplex PCR. The sample includes 150,000 or so clones, about 94% of them seen just once. The material sequenced was blood. The receptor set was obtained from a man aged 40-49 years in good health.

This clone was counted a single time. The chain uses TRBV2 and TRBJ1-4, with D perhaps matching TRBD1 (6 bases). Germline V lookup: CDR1 SNHLY, CDR2 FYNNEI. V shed 0 bases and J shed 6 bases, with 17 bases lying between them. CDR3 length: 17 residues. CDR3 nucleotides: TGTGCCAGCAGTGAAGCGGCTGGGAGAGGGGGAGATGAAAAACTGTTTTTT. Its protein product is CASSEAAGRGGDEKLFF.

The chain has TRBV19 and TRBJ2-2; D gene unclear. This CDR3 has 16 amino acids. Germline V gene data show CDR1 as LNHDA and CDR2 as SQIVND (reference sequence). Trimming pared 7 bases from V and 1 base from J, leaving 16 bases between. For the CDR3, the DNA is TGTGCCAGTACCCCAAGAGGAGCCTTGAACACCGGGGAGCTGTTTTTT. Translating gives CASTPRGALNTGELFF.

V and J are TRBV7-9 and TRBJ1-1; D is ambiguous. Per germline, CDR1 SEHNR and CDR2 FQNEAQ (reference sequence). V was clipped by 0 bases and J by 0 bases, with 5 bases between them. This CDR3 is 14 amino acids long. The CDR3 loop is CASSLALVNTEAFF. In DNA, the CDR3 is TGTGCCAGCAGCTTAGCCTTGGTGAACACTGAAGCTTTCTTT.

This chain links TRBV28 with TRBJ1-4; D might be TRBD1 (5 bases). Per the germline V gene, CDR1 is MDHEN and CDR2 is SYDVKM. V dropped 7 bases and J dropped 8 bases, with 20 bases sitting between them. The CDR3 is 15 residues long. CDR3: CASKRGGATREKLFF. The CDR3 region has the DNA TGTGCCAGCAAACGCGGAGGGGCGACTAGGGAAAAACTGTTTTTT.

The chain joins TRBV4-3 to TRBJ2-1; D gene unclear. The V and J ends lost 0 bases and 4 bases respectively, with 13 bases between them. The germline V gene encodes CDR1 LGHNA and CDR2 YSLEER. There are 16 residues in the CDR3. The CDR3 sequence: CASSQDEAPPYNEQFF. The CDR3 nucleotides read TGCGCCAGCAGCCAAGATGAGGCGCCACCATACAATGAGCAGTTCTTC.

J is TRBJ1-6 and V is TRBV28, with a tentative D call TRBD1 (5 bases). The V gene's germline CDR1 is MDHEN and CDR2 SYDVKM. The V end lost 1 base, the J end lost 10 bases, and 23 bases lay between the germline ends. This CDR3 is 18 amino acids long. The CDR3 sequence is CASSLFRSGGLGDSPLHF. CDR3 nucleotide sequence: TGTGCCAGCAGTTTATTTAGGTCTGGGGGACTAGGTGACTCACCCCTCCACTTT.

The chain employs TRBV6-1 and TRBJ2-7; D possibly corresponds to TRBD2 (5 bases). The CDR3 is 15 amino acids. Trimming cost V 2 bases and J 3 bases, with 14 bases left between them. Germline CDR1 reads MNHNS; CDR2 reads SASEGT. For the CDR3, the DNA is TGTGCCAGCAGTGAAAGACGGGGTCCCAACTACGAGCAGTACTTC. Its translation: CASSERRGPNYEQYF.

The chain uses TRBV5-1 and TRBJ1-6; tentative D call: TRBD1 (6 bases). CDR3 length equals 15 residues. The germline CDR1 and CDR2 sequences are SGHRS and YFSETQ. Trimming took off 0 bases at V and 8 bases at J, with 12 bases between the two ends. CDR3 sequence (DNA): TGCGCCAGCAGCTTGGGACAGGCGGGTGATTCACCCCTCCACTTT. It specifies CASSLGQAGDSPLHF.

The chain joins TRBV7-2 to TRBJ2-2, with a weak D call TRBD2 (7 bases). Germline CDR1 is SGHTA and CDR2 is FQGNSA. Trimming removed 5 bases from V and 5 bases from J, with 24 bases in between. The CDR3 length is 18 residues. The CDR3 reads CASSPFAGAGSRTGELFF. The CDR3 nucleotides are TGTGCCAGCAGCCCGTTTGCGGGGGCGGGTTCTCGGACCGGGGAGCTGTTTTTT. The variable domain in full, completed from reference TRBV7-2 and TRBJ2-2, reads GAGVSQSPSNKVTEKGKDVELRCDPISGHTALYWYRQSLGQGLEFLIYFQGNSAPDKSGLPSDRFSAERTGGSVSTLTIQRTQQEDSAVYLCASSPFAGAGSRTGELFFGEGSRLTVL.

This chain joins TRBV11-3 and TRBJ2-5, with a tentative D call TRBD1 (6 bases). V shed 1 base and J shed 6 bases, with 12 bases lying between them. This CDR3 spans 14 amino acids. The germline V gene has CDR1 SGHNT and CDR2 YENEEA. CDR3 loop: CASSLGGRGKTQYF. As DNA, the CDR3 is TGTGCCAGCAGCTTAGGAGGCAGGGGAAAGACCCAGTACTTC.

V is TRBV5-1 and J is TRBJ2-3; D assignment may be TRBD1 or TRBD2 (5 bases each). V dropped 0 bases and J dropped 10 bases, with 9 bases sitting between them. The CDR3 runs to 12 residues. Germline V gene data show CDR1 as SGHRS and CDR2 as YFSETQ. CDR3 in amino acids: CASSLVGDAQYF. Here the CDR3 DNA reads TGCGCCAGCAGCTTGGTCGGGGACGCGCAGTATTTT.

The V and J genes are TRBV5-1 and TRBJ2-7; the match to TRBD1 covers 9 bases. The junction had 8 bases not matched to a gene; V was cut back by 0 bases and J by 4 bases. CDR1 SGHRS and CDR2 YFSETQ come from the germline V gene. The CDR3 totals 16 residues. As DNA, the CDR3 is TGCGCCAGCAGCTTGGCAGGGACAGGGTCGTGGTACGAGCAGTACTTC. This encodes CASSLAGTGSWYEQYF.

In this sample, this clone turned up once. V and J are TRBV28 and TRBJ1-4; no definite D call. V dropped 2 bases and J dropped 0 bases, with 13 bases sitting between them. There are 17 residues in the CDR3. Germline V gene lookup returns CDR1 MDHEN and CDR2 SYDVKM. CDR3 loop: CASSLKASRSTNEKLFF. The CDR3, as DNA: TGTGCCAGCAGTTTAAAAGCGAGCAGATCAACTAATGAAAAACTGTTTTTT.

The V and J genes are TRBV27 and TRBJ2-3; 10 bases are a match to TRBD2. Per germline, CDR1 MNHEY and CDR2 SMNVEV (reference sequence). The V and J ends lost 5 bases and 6 bases, in that order; junction bases with no gene match: 8. This CDR3 is built from 15 residues. CDR3 in amino acids: CASSGPSGGGDTQYF. The CDR3 bases are TGTGCCAGCAGTGGTCCTAGCGGGGGTGGCGATACGCAGTATTTT.

The V and J genes are TRBV24-1 and TRBJ2-5; D not certain. The germline V gene encodes CDR1 KGHDR and CDR2 SFDVKD. The V gene lost 5 bases and the J gene lost 2 bases, with 8 bases spanning the gap. The CDR3 consists of 13 residues. The CDR3 sequence is CATSGRDQETQYF. The CDR3 DNA follows: TGTGCCACCAGTGGTAGGGATCAAGAGACCCAGTACTTC.

The rearrangement joins TRBV19 to TRBJ1-4, with TRBD1 as a possible D gene (6 bases). In germline, CDR1 is LNHDA, CDR2 SQIVND (reference sequence). The CDR3 contains 15 residues. The ends were cut back, 7 bases at V and 0 bases at J, with 12 bases in the middle. CDR3 sequence: CASTTGRATNEKLFF. The CDR3, as DNA: TGTGCCAGTACCACAGGGAGGGCAACTAATGAAAAACTGTTTTTT.

The chain is built from TRBV10-3 and TRBJ2-1, with 11 nucleotides matching TRBD2. Germline assignment: CDR1 ENHRY and CDR2 SYGVKD. V shed 0 bases, J shed 9 bases, and the junction held 4 bases outside the gene matches. This CDR3 comprises 15 residues. CDR3 amino acids: CAISESSGGALEQFF. The DNA for the CDR3 is TGTGCCATCAGTGAGTCTAGCGGGGGGGCCCTTGAGCAGTTCTTC.